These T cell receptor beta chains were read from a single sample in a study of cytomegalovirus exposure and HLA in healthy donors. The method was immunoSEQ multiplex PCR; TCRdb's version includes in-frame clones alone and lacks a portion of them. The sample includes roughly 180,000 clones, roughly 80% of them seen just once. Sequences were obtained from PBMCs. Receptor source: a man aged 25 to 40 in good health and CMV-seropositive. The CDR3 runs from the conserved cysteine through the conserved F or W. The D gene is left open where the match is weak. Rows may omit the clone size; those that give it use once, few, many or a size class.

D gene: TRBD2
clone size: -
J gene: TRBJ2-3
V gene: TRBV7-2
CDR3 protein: CASSTQTSGDSTDTQYF
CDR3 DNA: TGTGCCAGCAGCACGCAAACTAGCGGGGATAGCACAGATACGCAGTATTTT

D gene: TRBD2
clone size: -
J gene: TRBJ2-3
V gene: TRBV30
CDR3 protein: CAWSVRLAGGIYTDTQYF
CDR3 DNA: TGTGCCTGGAGTGTACGTCTAGCGGGAGGAATCTACACAGATACGCAGTATTTT

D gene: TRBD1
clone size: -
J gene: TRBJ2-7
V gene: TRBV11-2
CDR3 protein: CASRREVGTEGGQYF
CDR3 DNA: TGTGCCAGCAGGCGAGAAGTCGGGACAGAAGGAGGGCAGTACTTC

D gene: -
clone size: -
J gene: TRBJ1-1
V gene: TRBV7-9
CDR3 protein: CSSSGPRGDNYYQNTEAFF
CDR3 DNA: TGTTCCAGCAGCGGACCCCGGGGGGACAACTACTACCAGAACACTGAAGCTTTCTTT

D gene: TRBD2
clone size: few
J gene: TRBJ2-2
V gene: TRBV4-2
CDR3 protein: CASSQDETSGSPNTGELFF
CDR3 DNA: TGTGCCAGCAGCCAAGATGAGACTAGCGGGAGCCCGAACACCGGGGAGCTGTTTTTT

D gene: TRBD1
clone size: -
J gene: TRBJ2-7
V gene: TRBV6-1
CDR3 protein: CASRTGGGYEQYF
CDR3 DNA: TGTGCCAGCAGGACAGGGGGCGGTTACGAGCAGTACTTC

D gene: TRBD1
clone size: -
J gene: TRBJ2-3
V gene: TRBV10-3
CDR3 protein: CAIRGQGTGTDTQYF
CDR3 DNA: TGTGCCATCAGAGGACAGGGTACCGGTACAGATACGCAGTATTTT

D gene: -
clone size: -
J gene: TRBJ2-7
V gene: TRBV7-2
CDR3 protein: CASSLDRSYEQYF
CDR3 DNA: TGTGCCAGCAGCTTAGACAGGAGCTACGAGCAGTACTTC

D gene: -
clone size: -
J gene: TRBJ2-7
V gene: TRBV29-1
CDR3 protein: CSVVGREGHLIF
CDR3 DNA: TGCAGCGTTGTCGGCAGGGAAGGACACCTAATTTTC

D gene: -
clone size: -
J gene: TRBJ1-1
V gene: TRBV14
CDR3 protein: CASSQDNRLNTEAFF
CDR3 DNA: TGTGCCAGCAGCCAAGACAACAGGTTGAACACTGAAGCTTTCTTT

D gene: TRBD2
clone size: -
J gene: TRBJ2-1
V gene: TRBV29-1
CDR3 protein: CSVPSGGAESEQFF
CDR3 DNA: TGCAGCGTTCCTAGCGGGGGGGCCGAGTCTGAGCAGTTCTTC

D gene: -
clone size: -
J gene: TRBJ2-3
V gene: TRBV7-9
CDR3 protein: CASSGYGGPTDTQYF
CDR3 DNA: TGTGCCAGCAGCGGCTACGGAGGCCCCACCGATACGCAGTATTTT

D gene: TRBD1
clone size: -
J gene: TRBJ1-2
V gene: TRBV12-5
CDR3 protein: CASGLTGGDYGYTF
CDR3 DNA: TGTGCTAGTGGTTTGACAGGGGGTGACTATGGCTACACCTTC

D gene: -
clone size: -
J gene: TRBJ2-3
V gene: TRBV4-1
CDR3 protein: CASSQLGDRSKDTQYF
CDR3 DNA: TGCGCCAGCAGCCAATTGGGCGACAGGAGTAAGGATACGCAGTATTTT

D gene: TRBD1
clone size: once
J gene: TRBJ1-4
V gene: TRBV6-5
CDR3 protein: CASRASVRGGEKLFF
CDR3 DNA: TGTGCCAGCAGGGCATCTGTGCGAGGGGGCGAAAAACTGTTTTTT

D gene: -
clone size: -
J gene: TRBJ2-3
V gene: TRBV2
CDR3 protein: CACHASATRWGPDTQYF
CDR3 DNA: TGTGCCTGCCACGCCAGCGCGACAAGGTGGGGCCCAGATACGCAGTATTTT

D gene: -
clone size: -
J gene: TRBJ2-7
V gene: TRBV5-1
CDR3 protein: CASSLFSSYEQYF
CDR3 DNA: TGCGCCAGCAGCTTGTTTAGTTCCTACGAGCAGTACTTC

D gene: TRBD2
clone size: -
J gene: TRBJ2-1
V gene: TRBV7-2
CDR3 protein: CASSQGLAGYNEQFF
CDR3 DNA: TGTGCCAGCAGCCAGGGACTAGCGGGCTACAATGAGCAGTTCTTC

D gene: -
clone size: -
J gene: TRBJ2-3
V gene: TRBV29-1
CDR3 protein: CSVEPSLPRTDTQYF
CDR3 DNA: TGCAGCGTTGAACCGAGCCTCCCGCGGACAGATACGCAGTATTTT

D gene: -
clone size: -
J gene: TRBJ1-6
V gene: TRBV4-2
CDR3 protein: CASSQEGGADSPLHF
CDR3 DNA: TGTGCCAGCAGCCAAGAAGGAGGTGCGGATTCACCCCTCCACTTT

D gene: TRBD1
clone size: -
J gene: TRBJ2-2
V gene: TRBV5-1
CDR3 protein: CASSLEGSGTGHTGELFF
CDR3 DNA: TGCGCCAGCAGCTTGGAAGGTTCCGGGACAGGGCACACCGGGGAGCTGTTTTTT

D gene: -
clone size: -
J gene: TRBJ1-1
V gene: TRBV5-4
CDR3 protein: CASSPVGRTEAFF
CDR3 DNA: TGTGCCAGCAGCCCGGTAGGGAGGACTGAAGCTTTCTTT

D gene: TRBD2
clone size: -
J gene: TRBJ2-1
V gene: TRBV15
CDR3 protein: CATSRDRGLAGEGQFF
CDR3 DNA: TGTGCCACCAGCAGAGATAGGGGACTAGCGGGAGAGGGGCAGTTCTTC

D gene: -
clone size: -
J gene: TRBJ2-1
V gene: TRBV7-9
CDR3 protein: CASSSAVAIYNEQFF
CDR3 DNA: TGTGCCAGCAGCAGCGCGGTCGCGATCTACAATGAGCAGTTCTTC

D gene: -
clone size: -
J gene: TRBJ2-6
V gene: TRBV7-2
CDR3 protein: CASSLTAGNSGANVLTF
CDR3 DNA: TGTGCCAGCAGCTTAACAGCGGGCAACTCTGGGGCCAACGTCCTGACTTTC

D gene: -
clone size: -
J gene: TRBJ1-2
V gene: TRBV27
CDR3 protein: CACSFAGTTPQDDYGYTF
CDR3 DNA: TGTGCCTGCAGTTTCGCCGGGACTACCCCTCAGGATGACTATGGCTACACCTTC

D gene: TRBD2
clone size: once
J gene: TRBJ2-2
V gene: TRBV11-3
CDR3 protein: CARRETGELFF
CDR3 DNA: TGTGCCAGGCGGGAGACCGGGGAGCTGTTTTTT

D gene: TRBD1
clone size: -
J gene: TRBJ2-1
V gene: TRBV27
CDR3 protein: CASSPWTGIYNEQFF
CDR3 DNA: TGTGCCAGCAGTCCCTGGACAGGGATCTACAATGAGCAGTTCTTC

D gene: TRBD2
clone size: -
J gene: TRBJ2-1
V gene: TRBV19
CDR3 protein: CASTTPGGLAGNEQLF
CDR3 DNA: TGTGCCAGTACCACCCCTGGGGGTCTAGCGGGAAATGAGCAGCTCTTC

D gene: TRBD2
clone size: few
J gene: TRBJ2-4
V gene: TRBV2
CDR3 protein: CASSPGGTAKNIQYF
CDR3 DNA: TGTGCCAGCAGCCCGGGGGGGACAGCCAAAAACATTCAGTACTTC

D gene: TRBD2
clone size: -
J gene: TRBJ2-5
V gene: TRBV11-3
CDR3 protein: CASSGIAGPGTQYF
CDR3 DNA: TGTGCCAGCAGCGGAATAGCGGGACCCGGGACCCAGTACTTC